These 15 T cell receptor beta chains share one sample of origin, sequenced in a study of blood T cells in healthy people across ages. A second PCR, run for about 6 to 12 cycles, used a sample-barcoded 5' primer plus a J-beta primer mix. TCRdb called the 5' RACE reads again in MiXCR, with one record for every CDR3 protein. The top ten hold about a quarter of the sample, which has approximately 830,000 distinct CDR3 sequences, less than 80% seen once. Sequenced material: blood. These receptor sequences come from a man between 25 and 39 years old in good health.

Details on this clonotype: Mismatch with germline at one junction end may stem from a read error. The rearrangement uses TRBV7-2 and TRBJ2-3; tentative D call: TRBD2 (6 bases). There are 15 residues in the CDR3. Germline V lookup: CDR1 SGHTA, CDR2 FQGNSA. CDR3 sequence reads: CAGSSDGRSTDTQYF. The CDR3 DNA sequence: TGTGCCGGCAGCTCGGACGGGAGAAGCACAGATACGCAGTATTTT.

J is TRBJ2-7 and V is TRBV5-1; no reliable D call. The J call may not be correct, given that the DNA end is closer to TRBJ2-5. The CDR3 sequence is 14 residues long. Germline V lookup: CDR1 SGHRS, CDR2 YFSETQ. The CDR3 nucleotides are TGCGCCAGCAGCCTTAGACCCTCTAGGGAGACCCAGTACTTC. It is translated as CASSLRPSRETQYF.

The gene calls are TRBV20-1 and TRBJ2-7; TRBD2 matches at 11 bases. This CDR3 has 16 amino acids. Germline CDR1 and CDR2: DFQATT and SNEGSKA (reference sequence). After removal of 0 bases from V and 7 bases from J, the junction contained 11 bases not matched to a gene. The DNA for the CDR3 is TGCAGTGCTAGAGACCCGGTTAGCGGGAGGGATAATGAGCAGTACTTC. Translation: CSARDPVSGRDNEQYF.

This clonotype was seen only a few times. V is TRBV20-1 and J is TRBJ2-4; weak D call: TRBD1 (5 bases). The end of the DNA is better explained by TRBJ2-7, so the J call may be wrong. The CDR3 covers 14 residues. CDR1 and CDR2 from the germline V gene are DFQATT and SNEGSKA (reference sequence). CDR3 protein: CSADVREKDYEQYF. CDR3 coding DNA: TGCAGTGCTGATGTCAGGGAAAAGGACTACGAGCAGTACTTC.

The chain joins TRBV25-1 to TRBJ2-1; D uncertain. V was pared by 2 bases and J by 10 bases, with 12 bases between. Germline CDR1 reads MGHDK; CDR2 reads SYGVNS. The CDR3 is made up of 13 amino acids. Written as DNA, the CDR3 is TGTGCCAGCAGTGAAGATGGCCCCAGGGAGCAGTTCTTC. It translates to CASSEDGPREQFF.

The rearrangement links TRBV12-3 or TRBV12-4 to TRBJ1-6; TRBD1 agrees at 8 bases. The CDR3 loop spans 19 amino acids. J gave up 6 bases and V 3 bases, and 16 bases lay outside the gene matches. The CDR3 nucleotides are TGTGCCAGCAGTTTGGGACGGACAGGGTCACGGGTAATTAATTCACCCCTCCACTTT. It codes for CASSLGRTGSRVINSPLHF.

The gene calls are TRBV28 and TRBJ2-5; possible D gene TRBD1, 5 bases. Per germline, CDR1 MDHEN and CDR2 SYDVKM. With 3 bases removed from V and 3 bases from J, the gap between germline ends came to 14 bases. The CDR3 runs 15 residues. The CDR3 spells CASSLWKGLEETQYF. CDR3 DNA sequence: TGTGCCAGCAGTTTGTGGAAGGGGCTCGAAGAGACCCAGTACTTC.

The chain carries TRBV4-1 and TRBJ2-7; 7 nucleotides match TRBD2. V lost 3 bases to trimming and J lost 2 bases; unmatched junction nucleotides: 7. CDR1 is MGHRA, CDR2 YSYEKL, per germline. The CDR3 length is 15 residues. CDR3 protein: CASSQPLGTTYEQYF. The CDR3, as DNA: TGCGCCAGCAGCCAGCCCCTAGGGACTACCTACGAGCAGTACTTC.

This clonotype was seen just once. This chain connects TRBV7-2 to TRBJ1-2; no reliable D call. The CDR3 is 13 amino acids. In germline, CDR1 is SGHTA, CDR2 FQGNSA. V lost 7 bases to trimming and J lost 3 bases, with 12 bases between them. CDR3 loop: CASTRGPDYGYTF. The CDR3, as DNA: TGTGCCAGCACCCGAGGACCGGACTATGGCTACACCTTC. The variable domain in full, with the rest retrieved from reference TRBV7-2 and TRBJ1-2, is GAGVSQSPSNKVTEKGKDVELRCDPISGHTALYWYRQSLGQGLEFLIYFQGNSAPDKSGLPSDRFSAERTGGSVSTLTIQRTQQEDSAVYLCASTRGPDYGYTFGSGTRLTVV.

A word on this clonotype: One end of the junction varies from germline; a read error may be responsible. The chain has TRBV4-2 and TRBJ2-1, with unresolved D. Looked up from germline, CDR1 is LGHNA and CDR2 is YNFKEQ. The CDR3 is 11 residues long. This CDR3 reads CASSQGGERFF. The CDR3 coding sequence is TGTGCCAGCAGCCAAGGGGGTGAGCGGTTCTTC.

The rearrangement joins TRBV29-1 to TRBJ2-7, with D possibly TRBD1 on 6 matching bases. The J call may be in error: the DNA end matches TRBJ2-5 better. Germline V lookup: CDR1 SQVTM, CDR2 ANQGSEA. The CDR3 consists of 14 residues. The CDR3 bases are TGCAGCGTCAAGGGCAGGGGATGGGGAGAGACCCAGTACTTC. The encoded protein is CSVKGRGWGETQYF.

This clonotype occurred a few times. The V call is TRBV9, the J call TRBJ1-2, with D unresolved. Germline V gives CDR1 SGDLS, CDR2 YYNGEE. Trimming removed 0 bases at V and 5 bases at J, with 8 bases between. CDR3 length: 13 amino acids. The CDR3 here is CASSVGHPYGYTF. CDR3 DNA sequence: TGTGCCAGCAGCGTAGGTCATCCTTATGGCTACACCTTC.

This clonotype was seen only once. In DNA, the CDR3 is TGTGCCAGCAAATACGGATTCTCCTACAATGAGCAGTTCTTC. Protein sequence: CASKYGFSYNEQFF. This chain connects TRBV12-3 or TRBV12-4 to TRBJ2-1; the D is unclear. CDR3 size: 14 residues. Trimming pared 7 bases from V and 0 bases from J, leaving 10 bases between.

The chain couples TRBV13 to TRBJ2-7, with a tentative D call TRBD2 (6 bases). Between the trimmed V and J ends, which lost 4 bases and 6 bases, there was a span of 19 bases. Germline CDR1 PRHDT, CDR2 FYEKMQ (reference sequence). CDR3 size: 15 residues. CDR3 loop: CASSSDPGLRSEQYF. The CDR3 region has the DNA TGTGCCAGCAGCTCAGACCCGGGACTCCGCTCCGAGCAGTACTTC.

The sample holds a few counts of this clonotype. The rearrangement joins TRBV28 to TRBJ2-5; 10 positions agree with TRBD1. The CDR3 sequence is 15 residues long. V shed 5 bases and J 4 bases; nucleotides not matched to a gene: 7. Per germline, CDR1 MDHEN and CDR2 SYDVKM. CDR3 DNA: TGTGCCAGCAGTCATCACGGACAGGGGGGAGAGACCCAGTACTTC. Translation gives CASSHHGQGGETQYF. Using reference TRBV28 and TRBJ2-5 for the parts outside the CDR3, the full variable domain is DVKVTQSSRYLVKRTGEKVFLECVQDMDHENMFWYRQDPGLGLRLIYFSYDVKMKEKGDIPEGYSVSREKKERFSLILESASTNQTSMYLCASSHHGQGGETQYFGPGTRLLVL.